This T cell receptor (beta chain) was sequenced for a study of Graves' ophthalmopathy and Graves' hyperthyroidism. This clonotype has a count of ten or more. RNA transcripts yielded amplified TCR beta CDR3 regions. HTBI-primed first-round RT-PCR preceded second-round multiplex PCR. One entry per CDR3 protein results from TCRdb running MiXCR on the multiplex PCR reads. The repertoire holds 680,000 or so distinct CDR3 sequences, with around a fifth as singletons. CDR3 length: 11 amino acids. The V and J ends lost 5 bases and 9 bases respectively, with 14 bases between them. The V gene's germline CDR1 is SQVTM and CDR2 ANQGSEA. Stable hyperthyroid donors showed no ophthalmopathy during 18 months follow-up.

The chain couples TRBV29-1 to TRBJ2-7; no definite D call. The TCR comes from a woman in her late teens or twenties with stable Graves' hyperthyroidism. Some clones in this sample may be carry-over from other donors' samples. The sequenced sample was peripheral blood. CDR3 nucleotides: TGCAGCGTTCTGACACCTCAGCGGCAGTACTTC. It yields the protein CSVLTPQRQYF.